These 9 T cell receptor beta chains share one sample of origin, sequenced in a study of PD-L1 blockade in urothelial cancer. Here immunoSEQ multiplex PCR was the method, and the copy in TCRdb shows in-frame clones only, minus some. The repertoire includes around 45,000 clones, about 91% of them detected once, and around 3.9% sits in the top ten. The material sequenced was PBMCs, taken around atezolizumab (anti-PD-L1) treatment. The origin of the receptors is an elderly man with urothelial cancer.

V is TRBV4-3 and J is TRBJ2-2; tentative D call: TRBD2 (5 bases). The V and J ends lost 4 bases and 1 base respectively, with 7 bases between them. CDR1 is LGHNA, CDR2 YSLEER, per germline. The CDR3 is 14 amino acids. Written as DNA, the CDR3 is TGCGCCAGCAGCCTCGAGGGGAACACCGGGGAGCTGTTTTTT. As protein: CASSLEGNTGELFF.

J is TRBJ1-5 and V is TRBV19; D is possibly TRBD1 (5 bases). This CDR3 has 14 amino acids. V lost 10 bases, J lost 2 bases, and 15 bases lay in between. Germline CDR1 and CDR2: LNHDA and SQIVND (reference sequence). The CDR3 DNA reads as TGTGCCACCTACGCCGGGGGGGGCAATCAGCCCCAGCATTTT. Amino acids: CATYAGGGNQPQHF.

V usage is TRBV19 and J usage is TRBJ1-2, with D tentatively TRBD1 (6 bases). Looked up from germline, CDR1 is LNHDA and CDR2 is SQIVND (reference sequence). V was trimmed by 11 bases and J by 5 bases, leaving 18 bases between them. The CDR3 spans 13 residues. This CDR3 is CASSTGFGYGYTF. The CDR3 DNA sequence: TGTGCCTCCTCGACAGGTTTCGGGTATGGCTACACCTTC.

J is TRBJ1-1 and V is TRBV2; D not certain. Trimming took 7 bases from V and 0 from J, leaving 9 bases between them. This CDR3 comprises 13 residues. The germline V gene has CDR1 SNHLY and CDR2 FYNNEI. Here the CDR3 DNA reads TGTGCCAGCATGGTCAGTTTGAACACTGAAGCTTTCTTT. It encodes CASMVSLNTEAFF.

This rearrangement joins TRBV4-3 to TRBJ2-3; 10 nucleotides agree with TRBD1. Germline V gene sequence: CDR1 LGHNA, CDR2 YSLEER. V shed 0 bases and J 5 bases; nucleotides not matched to a gene: 2. The CDR3 extends over 15 amino acids. The CDR3 DNA follows: TGCGCCAGCAGCCAAGACGGACAGGGGGTAGATACGCAGTATTTT. Translation: CASSQDGQGVDTQYF.

The V call is TRBV6-1, the J call TRBJ1-3, with D perhaps matching TRBD1 (6 bases). Trimming took off 6 bases at V and 8 bases at J, with 14 bases between the two ends. Germline CDR1 reads MNHNS; CDR2 reads SASEGT. There are 13 residues in the CDR3. The CDR3: CASSYTGSDTIYF. The CDR3 DNA reads TGTGCCAGCAGCTACACAGGGTCGGACACCATATATTTT.

The CDR3 nucleotides are TGTGCCATCAGTGTACAGGGGCTAGGGTACAATGAGCAGTTCTTC. Protein: CAISVQGLGYNEQFF. J is TRBJ2-1 and V is TRBV10-3; TRBD1 matches at 7 bases. The CDR3 loop spans 15 amino acids. Unmatched junction bases numbered 7, after V lost 4 bases and J lost 4 bases. Germline assignment: CDR1 ENHRY and CDR2 SYGVKD.

The chain links TRBV27 to TRBJ2-5, with 11 bases that match TRBD1. Germline CDR1 is MNHEY and CDR2 is SMNVEV (reference sequence). Trimming removed 4 bases from V and 4 bases from J; junction bases left unmatched: 5. This CDR3 contains 15 residues. The CDR3: CASSSGTGGRETQYF. Here the CDR3 DNA reads TGTGCCAGCAGTTCCGGGACAGGGGGTAGAGAGACCCAGTACTTC.

The V and J genes are TRBV6-5 and TRBJ1-1, with 9 bases aligning to TRBD1. The CDR3 totals 12 residues. Germline V gene lookup returns CDR1 MNHEY and CDR2 SVGAGI. V lost 7 bases, J lost 10 bases, and 7 bases stayed unmatched. The CDR3 reads CASNQAGQGAFF. The CDR3 DNA reads TGTGCCAGCAATCAAGCGGGACAGGGAGCTTTCTTT.